The 16 T cell receptor beta chains listed next were all sequenced from one sample in a study. TCRdb recomputed calls from the RT-PCR reads with MiXCR, one row per CDR3 protein. The sample lists 650,000 to 800,000 distinct CDR3 sequences, 14% occurring once. Material: memory CD4+ T cells from blood. Source of these receptors: a female donor in good health, serving as a healthy control.

This clonotype turned up a few times. CDR3 loop: CSAIGAGSTDTQYF. The CDR3 DNA is TGCAGTGCTATCGGGGCAGGGAGCACAGATACGCAGTATTTT. The chain uses TRBV20-1 and TRBJ2-3; D may be TRBD1 or TRBD2 (5 bases each). Germline V gene data show CDR1 as DFQATT and CDR2 as SNEGSKA (reference sequence). V was pared by 4 bases and J by 0 bases, with 11 bases between. This CDR3 is 14 amino acids long.

This clonotype was observed at least ten times. The V gene is TRBV6-5, the J gene TRBJ1-2; no definite D call. Germline V gives CDR1 MNHEY, CDR2 SVGAGI. This CDR3 spans 16 amino acids. V shed 0 bases and J shed 0 bases, with 11 bases lying between them. DNA for the CDR3: TGTGCCAGCAGTTACTCTACCCGCGGCCCTAACTATGGCTACACCTTC. It translates to CASSYSTRGPNYGYTF.

The chain combines TRBV28 with TRBJ2-7; the D gene is possibly TRBD1 (5 bases). Germline V lookup: CDR1 MDHEN, CDR2 SYDVKM. This CDR3 has 14 residues. Trimming cost V 5 bases and J 7 bases, with 18 bases left between them. CDR3 nucleotide sequence: TGTGCCAGCAGTCCCTCGGGTCAGGGATGGGAGCAGTACTTC. This codes for CASSPSGQGWEQYF.

This clonotype was recorded many times. This chain links TRBV29-1 with TRBJ2-5, with unresolved D. V was shortened by 7 bases and J by 0 bases, with 18 bases between the two germline ends. This CDR3 spans 15 amino acids. Germline V gene data show CDR1 as SQVTM and CDR2 as ANQGSEA. In DNA form, the CDR3 reads TGCAGCGCTCAACCGCTGGAATTGTACCAAGAGACCCAGTACTTC. Protein: CSAQPLELYQETQYF.

This clonotype was seen more than once but under ten times. The chain links TRBV10-3 to TRBJ2-3; 11 nucleotides align to TRBD1. The CDR3 length is 19 residues. The V gene end was trimmed by 2 bases and the J gene end by 2 bases; junction bases not matched to a gene: 12. CDR1 and CDR2 from the germline V gene are ENHRY and SYGVKD. The CDR3 loop reads CAISETPTGTGGITDTQYF. The CDR3 DNA is TGTGCCATCAGTGAGACCCCTACCGGGACAGGGGGGATCACAGATACGCAGTATTTT.

This clonotype has a count of ten or more. The chain uses TRBV7-9 and TRBJ1-1; maybe TRBD1 (6 bases). Germline V CDR1 and CDR2: SEHNR, FQNEAQ (reference sequence). V was pared by 5 bases and J by 10 bases, with 17 bases between. The CDR3 consists of 13 residues. The CDR3 protein is CASSEQEGVAAFF. Here the CDR3 DNA reads TGTGCCAGCAGCGAGCAGGAGGGGGTGGCAGCTTTCTTT.

In its sample, this clonotype was seen many times. V and J are TRBV9 and TRBJ2-7, with D tentatively TRBD1 or TRBD2 (6 bases each). The ends were cut back, 0 bases at V and 5 bases at J, with 12 bases in the middle. The CDR3 length is 14 residues. Germline-derived CDR1 and CDR2 are SGDLS and YYNGEE. CDR3 region: CASSVGQGRNEQYF. The CDR3 nucleotides are TGTGCCAGCAGCGTAGGGCAGGGGAGGAACGAGCAGTACTTC.

The chain uses TRBV7-2 and TRBJ2-3; D is perhaps TRBD2 (7 bases). The ends were cut back, 2 bases at V and 2 bases at J, with 17 bases in the middle. CDR1 and CDR2 from the germline V gene are SGHTA and FQGNSA. This CDR3 is built from 17 residues. DNA for the CDR3: TGTGCCAGCAGCTTATGGGGGGGGCAGGGGACCACAGATACGCAGTATTTT. Protein product: CASSLWGGQGTTDTQYF.

This clonotype has a count of ten or more. The V call is TRBV20-1, the J call TRBJ2-2, with 8 bases identical to TRBD1. The CDR3 has 14 amino acids. CDR1 and CDR2 from the germline V gene are DFQATT and SNEGSKA (reference sequence). The J segment lost 4 bases and the V segment lost 6 bases, leaving 7 bases of the junction unmatched. The CDR3 DNA sequence: TGCAGTGCGATGCCGGGACAGGTCACCGGGGAGCTGTTTTTT. It translates to CSAMPGQVTGELFF.

The chain is built from TRBV7-9 and TRBJ2-5; D perhaps matches TRBD2 (6 bases). Trimming shortened V by 2 bases and J by 5 bases, and 18 bases separated the two germline ends. This CDR3 region has 16 residues. Per the germline V gene, CDR1 is SEHNR and CDR2 is FQNEAQ (reference sequence). The chain's CDR3 is CASSLLTSGYNETQYF. The DNA of the CDR3 is TGTGCCAGCAGCTTACTGACTAGTGGATACAATGAGACCCAGTACTTC.

The CDR3, as DNA: TGTGCCAGCAGGGGACTAGCGGATACGCAGTATTTT. Protein: CASRGLADTQYF. This chain connects TRBV9 to TRBJ2-3, with 10 bases lining up with TRBD2. Germline trimming cut 5 bases from V and 6 bases from J; bases unmatched to any gene: 0. CDR3 length: 12 residues. CDR1 and CDR2 (germline): SGDLS, YYNGEE.

This clonotype has just a few counts. The V call is TRBV19, the J call TRBJ1-2; unclear D gene. This CDR3 comprises 13 residues. Germline CDR1 is LNHDA and CDR2 is SQIVND (reference sequence). The V and J ends lost 2 bases and 4 bases respectively, with 8 bases between them. Here the CDR3 DNA reads TGTGCCAGTAGTATACGTCTCGGCTATGGCTACACCTTC. Protein sequence: CASSIRLGYGYTF.

The chain has TRBV5-1 and TRBJ2-5; D gene ambiguous. CDR3 length: 14 residues. Per germline, CDR1 SGHRS and CDR2 YFSETQ. Between the trimmed V and J ends, which lost 2 bases and 1 base, there was a span of 9 bases. The chain's CDR3 is CASSLIAGQETQYF. DNA of the CDR3: TGCGCCAGCAGCTTAATAGCAGGCCAAGAGACCCAGTACTTC.

This clonotype was observed a handful of times. V usage is TRBV7-6 and J usage is TRBJ2-7; 8 nucleotides line up with TRBD1. Germline CDR1 and CDR2: SGHVS and FNYEAQ. The CDR3 length is 14 residues. Trimming removed 5 bases from V and 4 bases from J; junction bases left unmatched: 7. The CDR3 nucleotides read TGTGCCAGCAGCAAAAGGACAGGGATGTACGAGCAGTACTTC. Translated: CASSKRTGMYEQYF.

This clonotype was seen a handful of times. The chain is built from TRBV20-1 and TRBJ2-7, with D perhaps matching TRBD1 or TRBD2 (6 bases each). Looked up from germline, CDR1 is DFQATT and CDR2 is SNEGSKA (reference sequence). The CDR3 covers 14 residues. V dropped 0 bases and J dropped 5 bases, with 14 bases sitting between them. The CDR3 region has the DNA TGCAGTGCTAGAGATAGCGGAGGGGGTGACGAGCAGTACTTC. Translating it yields CSARDSGGGDEQYF.

This clonotype has just a few counts. CDR3 DNA sequence: TGTGCCAGCTGCGGGACAGGGTGTGAAAAACTGTTTTTT. This gives the protein CASCGTGCEKLFF. The gene calls are TRBV2 and TRBJ1-4; 9 bases align to TRBD1. Germline CDR1 SNHLY, CDR2 FYNNEI. The length of the CDR3 is 13 residues. Trimming removed 8 bases from V and 7 bases from J; junction bases left unmatched: 5.